These 18 T cell receptor beta chains were all obtained from the same sample, sequenced in a study of cytomegalovirus exposure and HLA in healthy donors. The study ran its PCR with 60 Vbeta and 13 Jbeta primers. Libraries were prepared by immunoSEQ multiplex PCR; TCRdb keeps only in-frame clonotypes and omits some of them. The data show more than 90,000 clones, approximately 68% seen once. Sequences were obtained from PBMCs. Source of these receptors: a boy aged 10-17 years in good health and CMV-seropositive.

The chain joins TRBV7-4 to TRBJ1-1, with a weak D call TRBD1 (5 bases). Trimming took off 7 bases at V and 1 base at J, with 22 bases between the two ends. The CDR3 length is 17 residues. Germline V gives CDR1 SGHVT, CDR2 SQSDAQ. For the CDR3, the DNA is TGTGCCAGCACAACTATACCCCGGGACTCCAGGAACACTGAAGCTTTCTTT. As protein: CASTTIPRDSRNTEAFF.

The chain employs TRBV15 and TRBJ2-1; TRBD2 matches at 9 bases. This CDR3 has 19 amino acids. Trimming at V came to 1 base and at J to 0 bases, leaving 10 bases not matched to a gene. CDR1 is LNHNV and CDR2 is YYDKDF in the germline V gene (reference sequence). The CDR3 reads CATSRVFQGGRGSYNEQFF. CDR3 coding DNA: TGTGCCACCAGCAGAGTTTTTCAAGGCGGGAGGGGCTCCTACAATGAGCAGTTCTTC.

This chain connects TRBV7-9 to TRBJ2-3, with 9 positions matching TRBD1. V lost 5 bases and J lost 4; bases outside the gene matches: 13. The length of the CDR3 is 17 residues. Looked up from germline, CDR1 is SEHNR and CDR2 is FQNEAQ (reference sequence). CDR3 sequence reads: CASSAFRTGGRADTQYF. For the CDR3, the DNA is TGTGCCAGCAGCGCTTTCCGTACAGGGGGCAGAGCAGATACGCAGTATTTT.

This clone was found a few times. The chain recombines TRBV6-5 with TRBJ2-5; possibly TRBD2 for D (6 bases). CDR1 and CDR2 from the germline V gene are MNHEY and SVGAGI. Trimming took off 1 base at V and 5 bases at J, with 14 bases between the two ends. The CDR3 runs 15 residues. The CDR3 coding sequence is TGTGCCAGCAGTTACTGGCAGGGAGGATTGGAGACCCAGTACTTC. It encodes CASSYWQGGLETQYF.

The chain has TRBV21-1 and TRBJ2-1; TRBD2, the table's D call, was not compared with the DNA. TRBV21-1 is reported as a pseudogene. This CDR3 has 18 residues. This chain's CDR3 is CASSKEGAGGRPYNEQFF. CDR3 in DNA: TGTGCCAGCAGCAAGGAAGGAGCGGGAGGGCGCCCCTACAATGAGCAGTTCTTC.

The CDR3 nucleotides are TGTGCCAGCGGTCGACAGTTAGATAATTCACCCCTCCACTTT. This gives the protein CASGRQLDNSPLHF. This chain links TRBV7-9 with TRBJ1-6, with D possibly matching TRBD1 (5 bases). Trimming pared 8 bases from V and 5 bases from J, leaving 13 bases between. CDR1 is SEHNR, CDR2 FQNEAQ, per germline (reference sequence). The CDR3 runs to 14 residues.

The chain couples TRBV7-2 to TRBJ2-7; D ambiguous. The CDR3 length is 14 residues. Germline CDR1 reads SGHTA; CDR2 reads FQGNSA. The V end was cut by 6 bases, the J end by 3 bases, with 15 bases between. For the CDR3, the DNA is TGTGCCAGCAGTCCCTCGGTAACGAACTACGAGCAGTACTTC. It yields the protein CASSPSVTNYEQYF.

The rearrangement joins TRBV5-6 to TRBJ2-7; D gene uncertain. Germline-derived CDR1 and CDR2 are SGHDT and YYEEEE. The CDR3 loop spans 11 amino acids. V was shortened by 0 bases and J by 6 bases, with 4 bases between the two germline ends. The CDR3 loop is CASSLAVEQYF. DNA of the CDR3: TGTGCCAGCAGCTTGGCCGTCGAGCAGTACTTC.

The V gene is TRBV4-1, the J gene TRBJ1-2; tentatively, D is TRBD1 (5 bases). The germline CDR1 and CDR2 sequences are MGHRA and YSYEKL. The CDR3 length is 13 residues. V lost 1 base, J lost 6 bases, and 9 bases lay in between. This CDR3 is CASSQVGTDGYTF. In DNA form, the CDR3 reads TGCGCCAGCAGCCAAGTAGGGACTGATGGCTACACCTTC.

V is TRBV9 and J is TRBJ2-1, with TRBD2 identical over 15 bases. V was pared by 5 bases and J by 6 bases, with 6 bases of the junction left unmatched. Per the germline V gene, CDR1 is SGDLS and CDR2 is YYNGEE. The CDR3 covers 16 residues. In nucleotides, the CDR3 is TGTGCCAGCAGAACCGGACTAGCGGGAGGGCCCAATGAGCAGTTCTTC. As protein: CASRTGLAGGPNEQFF.

This clone showed up just a few times. The chain links TRBV15 to TRBJ1-5; 9 positions agree with TRBD1. This CDR3 is built from 15 residues. V shed 10 bases and J 5 bases; nucleotides not matched to a gene: 12. CDR1 and CDR2 from the germline V gene are LNHNV and YYDKDF (reference sequence). The CDR3 reads CAISRDREVYQPQHF. CDR3 in DNA: TGTGCCATCAGTCGGGACAGGGAAGTCTATCAGCCCCAGCATTTT.

The rearrangement uses TRBV6-1 and TRBJ1-2; maybe TRBD1 (6 bases). The CDR3 has 16 amino acids. Germline CDR1 is MNHNS and CDR2 is SASEGT. V was clipped by 4 bases and J by 8 bases, with 23 bases between them. CDR3 DNA sequence: TGTGCCAGCAGTGTTGCGCCCGGGACACATAAGGGCGGCTACACCTTC. Residues: CASSVAPGTHKGGYTF.

This clone was picked up one time. V usage is TRBV29-1 and J usage is TRBJ1-1; 8 positions agree with TRBD1. The CDR3 has 15 residues. Germline loops: CDR1 SQVTM, CDR2 ANQGSEA. V was pared by 4 bases and J by 3 bases, with 10 bases of the junction left unmatched. The CDR3 region has the DNA TGCAGCGTTGTTGCAGTAGGACAGGGCGACACTGAAGCTTTCTTT. Residues: CSVVAVGQGDTEAFF. The full variable domain, in which reference TRBV29-1 and TRBJ1-1 provide the parts outside the CDR3, is SAVISQKPSRDICQRGTSLTIQCQVDSQVTMMFWYRQQPGQSLTLIATANQGSEATYESGFVIDKFPISRPNLTFSTLTVSNMSPEDSSIYLCSVVAVGQGDTEAFFGQGTRLTVV.

The V and J genes are TRBV5-1 and TRBJ2-5; D is possibly TRBD2 (5 bases). The V end was cut by 5 bases, the J end by 1 base, with 12 bases between. The CDR3 has 14 residues. Germline V gene sequence: CDR1 SGHRS, CDR2 YFSETQ. The CDR3 DNA reads TGCGCCAGCAGTCCAGTTGCGGGCCAAGAGACCCAGTACTTC. Translated: CASSPVAGQETQYF.

The chain employs TRBV11-3 and TRBJ2-7; D is perhaps TRBD1 (7 bases). The CDR3 extends over 15 amino acids. V was trimmed by 5 bases and J by 1 base, leaving 15 bases between them. Per the germline V gene, CDR1 is SGHNT and CDR2 is YENEEA. The CDR3 reads CASSPGGLLSYEQYF. CDR3 sequence (DNA): TGTGCCAGCAGCCCAGGGGGACTTCTATCCTACGAGCAGTACTTC.

This clone turned up a few times. This chain joins TRBV2 and TRBJ2-6, with a possible D match to TRBD1 (5 bases). Germline loops: CDR1 SNHLY, CDR2 FYNNEI. V lost 6 bases to trimming and J lost 0 bases, with 12 bases between them. The CDR3 has 16 residues. In DNA form, the CDR3 reads TGTGCCAGCAGAGGTCACAGGAGCTCTGGGGCCAACGTCCTGACTTTC. Its translation is CASRGHRSSGANVLTF.

V usage is TRBV11-2 and J usage is TRBJ1-1; 11 bases line up with TRBD1. CDR1 SGHAT and CDR2 FQNNGV come from the germline V gene. V shed 4 bases, J shed 6 bases, and the junction held 13 bases outside the gene matches. The CDR3 length is 17 residues. This chain's CDR3 is CASSYLTRTGGGAEAFF. The DNA for the CDR3 is TGTGCCAGCAGCTACCTGACGCGGACAGGGGGCGGGGCTGAAGCTTTCTTT.

Note on this clone: The identical CDR3 is also encoded by other nucleotide sequences in the sample. The CDR3 spells CAWRATENTEAFF. In nucleotides, the CDR3 is TGTGCCTGGAGGGCTACAGAGAATACTGAAGCTTTCTTT. The chain couples TRBV30 to TRBJ1-1; D is uncertain. This CDR3 has 13 amino acids. V was shortened by 3 bases and J by 5 bases, with 13 bases between the two germline ends. CDR1 and CDR2 (germline): GTSNPN, SVGIG (reference sequence).